A single TCR beta chain is shown here with its context. The antigen is unknown. The entry originates in a study of cytomegalovirus exposure and HLA in healthy donors. Study results and limitations: In a later analysis, parvovirus B19, influenza, CMV and Epstein-Barr virus appeared linked to several top co-occurrence clusters. The study designated 150 or so TCR beta chains cytomegalovirus-associated.

The PCR had 60 Vbeta and 13 Jbeta primers. Sequenced by immunoSEQ multiplex PCR; TCRdb stores in-frame clones only, minus some. The sample lists about 82,000 clones, 55% to 70% occurring once. In germline, CDR1 is SGHDN, CDR2 FVKESK. With 2 bases clipped from V and 5 bases from J, the junction kept 10 bases outside the gene matches. This CDR3 region has 17 residues. The V call is TRBV14, the J call TRBJ2-1; 9 positions match TRBD1. The specimen was PBMCs. The source is a woman in her 40s in good health and CMV-seropositive. Here the CDR3 DNA reads TGTGCCAGCAGCCAAATGCTGGGACAGGGATTACACAATGAGCAGTTCTTC. It is translated as CASSQMLGQGLHNEQFF.